In its sample, the clone carrying this TCR beta chain was seen many times. Its antigen is still unknown. The data were taken from a study of T-cell reconstitution after alpha-beta-depleted transplantation in children. The study, taken as a whole, reports: Approximately two months post-transplant, alpha-beta T cells reportedly originated from several hundred expanded graft clones. Several patients had high TCRbeta diversity at day 60; it came from surviving recipient T cells and thymic progenitors. Hyperexpanded clones declined; after one year, newly produced T cells mostly supplied diversity.

The CDR3 length is 15 residues. Per germline, CDR1 SEHNR and CDR2 FQNEAQ (reference sequence). Trimming took 3 bases from V and 6 from J; bases not matched to a gene: 9. The authors prepared the TCRbeta library with unique molecular identifiers. A single record per CDR3 protein comes from TCRdb applying MiXCR to the PCR reads. This sample has 210,000 or so distinct CDR3 sequences, with roughly a tenth found just once. The receptor was isolated from a child under three years old with acute myeloid leukemia, due to receive a stem cell transplant. The sample here was PBMCs, taken before TCRalphabeta/CD19-depleted stem cell transplant. The chain combines TRBV7-9 with TRBJ2-3, with 7 bases identical to TRBD2. The CDR3 is CASSFRGGSSDTQYF. CDR3 coding DNA: TGTGCCAGCAGCTTCCGGGGCGGGAGTAGTGATACGCAGTATTTT.